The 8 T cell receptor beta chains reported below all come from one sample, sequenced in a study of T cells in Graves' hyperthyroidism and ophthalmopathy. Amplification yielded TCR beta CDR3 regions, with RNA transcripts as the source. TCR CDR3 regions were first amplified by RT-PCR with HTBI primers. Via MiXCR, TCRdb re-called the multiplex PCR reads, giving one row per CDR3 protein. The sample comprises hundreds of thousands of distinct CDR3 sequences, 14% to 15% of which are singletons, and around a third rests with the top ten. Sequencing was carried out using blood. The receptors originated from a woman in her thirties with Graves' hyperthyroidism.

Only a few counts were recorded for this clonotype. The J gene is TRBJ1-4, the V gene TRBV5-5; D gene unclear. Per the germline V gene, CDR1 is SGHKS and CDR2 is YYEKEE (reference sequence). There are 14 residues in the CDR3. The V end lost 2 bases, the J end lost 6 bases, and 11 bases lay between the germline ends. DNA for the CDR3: TGTGCCAGCAGCTTACCCCCCCCTGATGAAAAACTGTTTTTT. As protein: CASSLPPPDEKLFF.

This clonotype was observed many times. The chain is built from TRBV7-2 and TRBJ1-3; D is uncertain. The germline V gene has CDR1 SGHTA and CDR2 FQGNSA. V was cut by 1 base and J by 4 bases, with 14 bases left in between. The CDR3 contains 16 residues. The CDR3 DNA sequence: TGTGCCAGCAGCTTAGTAGCCCCCAACGCCGGAAACACCATATATTTT. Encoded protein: CASSLVAPNAGNTIYF. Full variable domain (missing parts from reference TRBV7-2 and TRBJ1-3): GAGVSQSPSNKVTEKGKDVELRCDPISGHTALYWYRQSLGQGLEFLIYFQGNSAPDKSGLPSDRFSAERTGGSVSTLTIQRTQQEDSAVYLCASSLVAPNAGNTIYFGEGSWLTVV.

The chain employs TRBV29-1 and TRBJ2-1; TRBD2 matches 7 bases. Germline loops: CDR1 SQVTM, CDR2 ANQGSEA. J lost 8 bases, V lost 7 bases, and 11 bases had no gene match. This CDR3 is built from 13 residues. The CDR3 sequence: CSARAGTKHEQFF. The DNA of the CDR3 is TGCAGCGCCCGAGCGGGAACCAAGCATGAGCAGTTCTTC.

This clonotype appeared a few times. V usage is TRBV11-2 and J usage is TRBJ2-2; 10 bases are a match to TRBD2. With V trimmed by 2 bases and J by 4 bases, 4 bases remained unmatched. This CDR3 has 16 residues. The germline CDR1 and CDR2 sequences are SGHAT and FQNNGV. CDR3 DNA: TGTGCCAGCAGCTTACGACTAGCGGGCACCACCGGGGAGCTGTTTTTT. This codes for CASSLRLAGTTGELFF.

CDR3 coding DNA: TGTGCCAGCCTAACCAGGGGGGGCTATGAGCAGTTCTTC. The encoded protein is CASLTRGGYEQFF. This chain links TRBV6-1 with TRBJ2-1; perhaps D is TRBD1 or TRBD2 (7 bases each). Germline V lookup: CDR1 MNHNS, CDR2 SASEGT. CDR3 length: 13 amino acids. Between the trimmed V and J ends, which lost 8 bases and 8 bases, there was a span of 16 bases.

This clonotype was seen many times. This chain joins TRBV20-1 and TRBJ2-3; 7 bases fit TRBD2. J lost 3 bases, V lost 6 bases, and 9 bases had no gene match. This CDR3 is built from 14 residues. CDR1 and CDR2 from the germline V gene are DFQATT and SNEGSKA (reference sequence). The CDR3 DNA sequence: TGCAGTGCAACCGTGGGGGAGGGGACAGATACGCAGTATTTT. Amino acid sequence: CSATVGEGTDTQYF.

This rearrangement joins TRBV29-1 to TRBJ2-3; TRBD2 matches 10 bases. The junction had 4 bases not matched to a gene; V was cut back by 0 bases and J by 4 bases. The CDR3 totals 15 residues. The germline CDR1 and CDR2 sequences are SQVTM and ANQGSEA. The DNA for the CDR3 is TGCAGCGTTGAAGATCCTAGCGGGAGTGCAGATACGCAGTATTTT. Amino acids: CSVEDPSGSADTQYF.

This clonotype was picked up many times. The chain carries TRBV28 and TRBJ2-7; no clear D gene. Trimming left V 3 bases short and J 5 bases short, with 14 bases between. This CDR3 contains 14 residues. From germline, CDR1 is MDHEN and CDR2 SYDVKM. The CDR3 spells CASSFMALVDEQYF. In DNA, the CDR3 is TGTGCCAGCAGTTTTATGGCACTCGTAGACGAGCAGTACTTC.